Presented here are 8 T cell receptor beta chains from one specimen sequenced in a study of cytomegalovirus exposure and HLA in healthy donors (TCRdb year 2017). Library preparation employed the immunoSEQ multiplex PCR assay. The multiplex PCR relied on a mix of 60 forward primers for TCR Vbeta segments and 13 reverse primers for TCR Jbeta segments. TCRdb took this table from immuneACCESS and kept in-frame rearrangements with V and J called. Such tables lack part of the clones; where checked against another copy, unresolved V genes explain under half of the gap, and the rest is unexplained. The sample has fewer than 150,000 clones on record, nearly 80% of them singletons. The ten largest account for 5.1% of the sample. Specimen: PBMCs. These receptors were taken from a male donor in good health and CMV-seronegative.

The chain uses TRBV5-1 and TRBJ2-5; weak D call: TRBD1 (7 bases). Trimming shortened V by 2 bases and J by 5 bases, and 16 bases separated the two germline ends. Looked up from germline, CDR1 is SGHRS and CDR2 is YFSETQ. The CDR3 runs to 15 residues. The CDR3 nucleotides read TGCGCCAGCAGCTTCCTCACAGGGGAGGCGGAGACCCAGTACTTC. Translated, it gives CASSFLTGEAETQYF.

This clone has only one observation. The CDR3 bases are TGTGCCAGCAGCCGGGCCGGGACAGGGGGCCCCAGGGCGCAAGCTTTCTTT. Its translation is CASSRAGTGGPRAQAFF. This sequence joins TRBV4-2 and TRBJ1-1; the match to TRBD1 covers 12 bases. CDR1 LGHNA and CDR2 YNFKEQ come from the germline V gene. Germline trimming cut 4 bases from V and 9 bases from J; bases unmatched to any gene: 15. The CDR3 totals 17 residues.

This clone was seen a handful of times. V usage is TRBV6-5 and J usage is TRBJ2-3; D unresolved. Per germline, CDR1 MNHEY and CDR2 SVGAGI. Trimming pared 6 bases from V and 5 bases from J, leaving 18 bases between. CDR3 length: 15 amino acids. CDR3 amino acids: CASRRRMETGDTQYF. CDR3 coding DNA: TGTGCCAGCAGGCGCCGTATGGAAACGGGAGATACGCAGTATTTT.

This clone turned up a few times. The chain joins TRBV5-5 to TRBJ1-4; 7 bases agree with TRBD1. Trimming at V came to 4 bases and at J to 7 bases, leaving 25 bases not matched to a gene. Germline V gene lookup returns CDR1 SGHKS and CDR2 YYEKEE (reference sequence). The CDR3 spans 20 residues. The CDR3 reads CASSGGRTGTVPRPGEKLFF. CDR3 nucleotide sequence: TGTGCCAGCAGCGGTGGGAGAACCGGGACAGTACCTCGACCTGGTGAAAAACTGTTTTTT. The whole variable domain, filled in from reference TRBV5-5 and TRBJ1-4, reads DAGVTQSPTHLIKTRGQQVTLRCSPISGHKSVSWYQQVLGQGPQFIFQYYEKEERGRGNFPDRFSARQFPNYSSELNVNALLLGDSALYLCASSGGRTGTVPRPGEKLFFGSGTQLSVL.

As concerns this clone: At the DNA level, this CDR3 is encoded by other sequences in the same sample as well. The chain is built from TRBV7-2 and TRBJ2-1; tentatively, D is TRBD1 (5 bases). This CDR3 has 13 amino acids. The V gene's germline CDR1 is SGHTA and CDR2 FQGNSA. Trimming stripped 1 base from V and 4 bases from J, with 5 bases between. CDR3 DNA sequence: TGTGCCAGCAGCTTAGGGACATACAATGAGCAGTTCTTC. Its translation is CASSLGTYNEQFF.

This chain links TRBV7-8 with TRBJ2-7, with 13 bases identical to TRBD2. CDR1 and CDR2 from the germline V gene are SGHVS and FQNEAQ. Germline trimming cut 2 bases from V and 0 bases from J; bases unmatched to any gene: 13. The CDR3 runs 20 residues. The CDR3 protein is CASSLREWAGLAGSSYEQYF. The CDR3 bases are TGTGCCAGCAGCTTAAGGGAGTGGGCGGGACTAGCGGGGAGCTCCTACGAGCAGTACTTC. Filled out from reference TRBV7-8 and TRBJ2-7, the complete variable domain reads GAGVSQSPRYKVAKRGQDVALRCDPISGHVSLFWYQQALGQGPEFLTYFQNEAQLDKSGLPSDRFFAERPEGSVSTLKIQRTQQEDSAVYLCASSLREWAGLAGSSYEQYFGPGTRLTVT.

This clone was seen only a few times. V and J are TRBV6-6 and TRBJ2-7; TRBD1 matches at 7 bases. This CDR3 is built from 15 residues. The V gene's germline CDR1 is MNHNY and CDR2 SVGAGI (reference sequence). With 5 bases clipped from V and 2 bases from J, the junction kept 9 bases outside the gene matches. The CDR3 region is CASSPFQDRAYEQYF. In DNA form, the CDR3 reads TGTGCCAGCAGTCCTTTCCAAGACAGGGCCTACGAGCAGTACTTC.

The gene calls are TRBV4-3 and TRBJ1-2, with TRBD1 matching 8 bases. This CDR3 has 15 residues. J lost 1 base, V lost 5 bases, and 6 bases had no gene match. Germline lookup yields CDR1 LGHNA and CDR2 YSLEER. The CDR3 sequence: CASSYGTGFNYGYTF. In nucleotides, the CDR3 is TGCGCCAGCAGCTATGGGACAGGATTTAACTATGGCTACACCTTC.